This passage covers 13 T cell receptor beta chains from one sample sequenced in a study of T cells in Graves' hyperthyroidism and ophthalmopathy. The TCR beta CDR3 regions underwent amplification using RNA transcripts as the source. A set of HTBI primers served as the primers for a first-round RT-PCR of the TCR CDR3. TCRdb analysed the multiplex PCR reads with MiXCR anew, one entry per CDR3 protein. Counted here are approximately 720,000 distinct CDR3 sequences, roughly a sixth occurring once; the ten biggest clones make up over 15%. The specimen was blood. These receptors were taken from a woman aged 50 to 60 with Graves' hyperthyroidism that later progressed to Graves' ophthalmopathy.

This clonotype was detected only a few times. The chain recombines TRBV19 with TRBJ1-2; a weak D match, TRBD1 (5 bases). The CDR3 length is 14 residues. Germline lookup yields CDR1 LNHDA and CDR2 SQIVND (reference sequence). The germline V and J ends were trimmed by 3 bases and 4 bases, with 12 bases remaining between them. The DNA of the CDR3 is TGTGCCAGTAGTATTACACAGGCACCCTATGGCTACACCTTC. Translation gives CASSITQAPYGYTF.

The genes are TRBV19 and TRBJ2-4; D possibly corresponds to TRBD1 (6 bases). Germline V CDR1 and CDR2: LNHDA, SQIVND (reference sequence). The V and J ends lost 5 bases and 3 bases respectively, with 11 bases between them. This CDR3 has 14 residues. This CDR3 reads CASSGTGNKNIQYF. CDR3 sequence (DNA): TGTGCCAGTAGTGGAACAGGGAACAAAAACATTCAGTACTTC. Complete variable domain (other parts from reference TRBV19 and TRBJ2-4): DGGITQSPKYLFRKEGQNVTLSCEQNLNHDAMYWYRQDPGQGLRLIYYSQIVNDFQKGDIAEGYSVSREKKESFPLTVTSAQKNPTAFYLCASSGTGNKNIQYFGAGTRLSVL.

This clonotype was seen at least ten times. This chain uses TRBV6-1 with TRBJ2-5; 7 bases are shared with TRBD2. This CDR3 is built from 13 residues. Germline lookup yields CDR1 MNHNS and CDR2 SASEGT. J gave up 5 bases and V 6 bases, and 6 bases lay outside the gene matches. The CDR3, as DNA: TGTGCCAGCAGAGGAAGCGGGGTTGAGACCCAGTACTTC. Translation gives CASRGSGVETQYF.

This clonotype was seen ten or more times. V and J are TRBV11-2 and TRBJ2-2; D not certain. V lost 6 bases and J 0 bases, leaving 5 bases between the germline ends. CDR1 is SGHAT and CDR2 is FQNNGV in the germline V gene. This CDR3 is 13 amino acids long. CDR3 DNA sequence: TGTGCCAGCAGGGGTCCGAACACCGGGGAGCTGTTTTTT. Amino acid sequence: CASRGPNTGELFF.

The genes are TRBV6-5 and TRBJ2-7; 7 nucleotides agree with TRBD1. The CDR3 consists of 14 residues. Unmatched junction bases numbered 5, after V lost 2 bases and J lost 4 bases. Germline lookup yields CDR1 MNHEY and CDR2 SVGAGI. The CDR3: CASSYRGQPYEQYF. CDR3 coding DNA: TGTGCCAGCAGTTACAGGGGACAGCCTTACGAGCAGTACTTC.

This clonotype was recorded at least ten times. The rearrangement joins TRBV29-1 to TRBJ2-7; the match to TRBD1 covers 7 bases. The CDR3 runs to 13 residues. Looked up from germline, CDR1 is SQVTM and CDR2 is ANQGSEA. With 5 bases clipped from V and 0 bases from J, the junction kept 4 bases outside the gene matches. CDR3 in amino acids: CSVRQGASYEQYF. Written as DNA, the CDR3 is TGCAGCGTTCGACAGGGAGCCTCCTACGAGCAGTACTTC.

The genes are TRBV19 and TRBJ2-2; the D gene is possibly TRBD2 (7 bases). Germline V gene sequence: CDR1 LNHDA, CDR2 SQIVND (reference sequence). The CDR3 has 15 amino acids. The germline V and J ends were trimmed by 9 bases and 4 bases, with 18 bases remaining between them. The CDR3 nucleotides are TGTGCCAGCAGAGAGGGGGGGGCCAGCACCGGGGAGCTGTTTTTT. This sequence encodes CASREGGASTGELFF.

This clonotype has just a few counts. The rearrangement uses TRBV20-1 and TRBJ2-5; a possible D gene is TRBD2 (5 bases). The CDR3 runs to 15 residues. CDR1 and CDR2 (germline): DFQATT, SNEGSKA (reference sequence). V was trimmed by 6 bases and J by 2 bases, leaving 19 bases between them. The DNA of the CDR3 is TGCAGTGCCATTCCCCGGACTGGTACACAAGAGACCCAGTACTTC. Amino acids: CSAIPRTGTQETQYF.

V is TRBV5-1 and J is TRBJ1-2; 7 positions agree with TRBD1. Germline V gene sequence: CDR1 SGHRS, CDR2 YFSETQ. This CDR3 spans 16 amino acids. J gave up 4 bases and V 5 bases, and 14 bases lay outside the gene matches. In nucleotides, the CDR3 is TGCGCCAGCAGTGTATCAGGGGGTTCCTTATCCTATGGCTACACCTTC. Translation: CASSVSGGSLSYGYTF.

The rearrangement links TRBV5-1 to TRBJ2-1, with D possibly being TRBD2 (6 bases). The CDR3 loop spans 17 amino acids. Trimming took 0 bases from V and 2 from J, leaving 15 bases between them. CDR1 is SGHRS, CDR2 YFSETQ, per germline. The CDR3 protein is CASSLDGVRGTYNEQFF. CDR3 DNA sequence: TGCGCCAGCAGCTTGGACGGGGTCCGGGGGACCTACAATGAGCAGTTCTTC.

This clonotype was detected ten times or more. This rearrangement joins TRBV18 to TRBJ1-2; 7 bases are a match to TRBD1. CDR3 length equals 14 residues. Germline-derived CDR1 and CDR2 are KGHSH and LQKENI. V lost 0 bases and J lost 2; bases outside the gene matches: 0. The CDR3 loop is CASSPPTGNYGYTF. The CDR3, as DNA: TGTGCCAGCTCACCACCGACAGGGAACTATGGCTACACCTTC.

This clonotype was recorded at least ten times. The rearrangement uses TRBV5-1 and TRBJ2-7; TRBD1 is a possible D gene (6 bases). Germline CDR1 and CDR2: SGHRS and YFSETQ. CDR3 size: 15 residues. Trimming left V 0 bases short and J 7 bases short, with 17 bases between. CDR3 amino acids: CASSLDGTSSVEQYF. The CDR3 nucleotides read TGCGCCAGCAGCTTGGATGGGACATCCAGCGTGGAGCAGTACTTC.

The sample holds many counts of this clonotype. This chain connects TRBV12-3 or TRBV12-4 to TRBJ1-6, with a tentative D call TRBD1 (5 bases). This CDR3 is 15 amino acids long. The V end was cut by 3 bases, the J end by 9 bases, with 15 bases between. The CDR3 spells CASSFDGLRGSPLHF. The CDR3 nucleotides read TGTGCCAGCAGTTTTGATGGACTGAGGGGTTCACCCCTCCACTTT.